The T cell receptor (beta chain) described here comes from a study of glioma-infiltrating T cells after dendritic cell vaccination. Study information: Autologous tumor lysate-pulsed dendritic cell vaccination was given between the early 2000s and the early 2010s. Patients received three intradermal dendritic cell vaccine injections at biweekly intervals.

Losses at the gene ends were 6 bases for V and 5 bases for J; bases not matched to a gene: 3. Germline loops: CDR1 SGHTA, CDR2 FQGNSA. The CDR3 covers 13 residues. Isocitrate dehydrogenase mutation was absent in all glioblastoma patients. PBMC sampling occurred before vaccination, two weeks after the third dose, and at progression. Sequenced by immunoSEQ multiplex PCR; TCRdb stores in-frame clones only, minus some. The sample carries under 100,000 clones, roughly 89% recorded once. By share of the sample, this clone is medium-sized. This rearrangement joins TRBV7-2 to TRBJ2-2; 7 nucleotides align to TRBD1. Sequences were derived from blood, sampled before dendritic cell vaccination. The receptor's source is a human donor with glioblastoma. CDR3 region: CASRAGGTGELFF. The DNA of the CDR3 is TGTGCCAGCAGGGCAGGGGGAACCGGGGAGCTGTTTTTT.